This T cell receptor (beta chain) was retrieved from a study of blood T cells in healthy people across ages. Overall study: About one barcoded beta molecule was captured per two T cells (by template switching). Study findings and constraints: Higher diversity and more naive CD4+ cells were features of long-lived donors, compared to aged donors.

The germline V gene encodes CDR1 DFQATT and CDR2 SNEGSKA (reference sequence). V lost 6 bases and J lost 5, with 7 bases in between. CDR3 length: 10 amino acids. Using a J-beta primer mix together with a sample-barcoded 5' primer, a second PCR was run for about 6 to 12 cycles. Using its own MiXCR run on the 5' RACE reads, TCRdb lists one record per CDR3 protein. The sample shows 650,000 to 1,000,000 distinct CDR3 sequences, 35% to 40% of them seen only once. This clonotype was counted at least ten times. Its antigen remains unidentified. The origin of this receptor is a man between 18 and 35 years old in good health. Sequenced sample: blood. The genes are TRBV20-1 and TRBJ1-2; D unclear. The CDR3 nucleotides are TGCAGTGCCTTCGGGTATGGCTACACCTTC. Translated, it gives CSAFGYGYTF.